The present entry profiles one TCR beta chain with its context. Its specificity is not known. These data come from a study of CD8+CD57+ T cells in acquired aplastic anemia. Study-wide context: Around 10 million reads were obtained on average for healthy donor CD4+ cells. Study-level results: The study identified twenty-nine CD8+ CDR3 sequences shared by patients and controls.

V lost 2 bases to trimming and J lost 9 bases, with 11 bases between them. There are 13 residues in the CDR3. Both TCR beta VDJ combination and CDR3 sequence profiling were carried out. Genomic DNA was the template for this profiling. TCRdb independently ran MiXCR on the reads; one entry per CDR3 protein. The profile shows around 180,000 distinct CDR3 sequences, 50% to 75% of them singletons. The material sequenced was sorted CD4+, CD8+, or CD8+CD57+ T cells (not recorded which) from PBMCs. The receptor comes from a human donor in good health. The V gene is TRBV12-3 or TRBV12-4, the J gene TRBJ1-5; TRBD1 might be the D (6 bases). CDR3 amino acids: CASSLQGTMPQHF. The CDR3 DNA reads TGTGCCAGCAGTTTACAGGGGACTATGCCCCAGCATTTT.